The rows below give T cell receptor beta chains drawn from one sample of a study of blood T cells in healthy people across ages. MiXCR was run by TCRdb on the 5' RACE reads, yielding one entry per CDR3 protein. The sample carries approximately 1,700,000 distinct CDR3 sequences, approximately 40% recorded once. Specimen: blood. Receptors originate from a human donor in good health. CDR3s leave out the opening cysteine and the closing phenylalanine or tryptophan.

j_gene	v_gene	CDR3aa
TRBJ2-2	TRBV4-1	ASSQVMIRDTGELF
TRBJ2-3	TRBV18	ASSPPVAGAADTQY
TRBJ1-2	TRBV18	ASSPTQEAGYT
TRBJ1-2	TRBV7-2	ASSPRDRGGGYT
TRBJ1-4	TRBV7-2	ASSLADTTNEKLF
TRBJ1-4	TRBV20-1	SARPSTGATNEKLF
TRBJ2-6	TRBV12-3/TRBV12-4	ASSTWARGYSGANVLT
TRBJ2-7	TRBV10-3	AIRQGDSYEQY
TRBJ1-1	TRBV29-1	SVESPGTEAF
TRBJ1-1	TRBV28	ASSGGWTEAF
TRBJ1-1	TRBV27	ASSLAGARSGTEAF
TRBJ1-1	TRBV7-9	ANSYQGNTEAF
TRBJ2-7	TRBV20-1	SVKTKAYYEQY